The 26 T cell receptor beta chains reported below all come from one sample, sequenced in a study of T cells in Graves' hyperthyroidism and ophthalmopathy (dated by TCRdb to the late 2010s). The library was made by multiplex PCR. The reads were generated on an Illumina HiSeq 2000. The TCR beta CDR3 regions were amplified from RNA transcripts. For the first round of RT-PCR on the TCR CDR3, the HTBI primer set was used together with the Qiagen OneStep RT-PCR kit. Starting from the raw public reads, TCRdb applied fastp trimming at Q25, assembled clones with MiXCR and retained in-frame beta chains. When rows share a CDR3 protein, they turn into one entry using the most common DNA and genes. This sample lists around 600,000 distinct CDR3 sequences; approximately 14% were detected once. Around 7.5% of the sample rests with the top ten. Sequencing used blood. These TCRs come from a woman aged 25 to 39 with Graves' hyperthyroidism.

This clonotype appeared many times. The rearrangement uses TRBV7-2 and TRBJ2-1, with 8 bases fitting TRBD2. J lost 4 bases, V lost 2 bases, and 13 bases had no gene match. The germline V gene encodes CDR1 SGHTA and CDR2 FQGNSA. The CDR3 runs 18 residues. The CDR3 protein is CASSLHRTSQGPYNEQFF. In DNA form, the CDR3 reads TGTGCCAGCAGCTTACACCGGACTAGCCAAGGCCCATACAATGAGCAGTTCTTC.

In this sample, this clonotype turned up a few times. V gene TRBV7-9 combines with J gene TRBJ1-4; tentative D call: TRBD1 (5 bases). CDR1 and CDR2 from the germline V gene are SEHNR and FQNEAQ (reference sequence). The CDR3 loop spans 14 amino acids. The V end was cut by 7 bases, the J end by 2 bases, with 11 bases between. DNA for the CDR3: TGTGCCAGCATGGGGACGTGGACTAATGAAAAACTGTTTTTT. Residues: CASMGTWTNEKLFF. Full variable domain (remainder filled in from reference TRBV7-9 and TRBJ1-4): DTGVSQNPRHKITKRGQNVTFRCDPISEHNRLYWYRQTLGQGPEFLTYFQNEAQLEKSRLLSDRFSAERPKGSFSTLEIQRTEQGDSAMYLCASMGTWTNEKLFFGSGTQLSVL.

This clonotype turned up a few times. The chain carries TRBV24-1 and TRBJ2-2, with 10 bases that match TRBD1. J lost 7 bases, V lost 4 bases, and 8 bases had no gene match. The CDR3 is made up of 16 amino acids. The germline V gene has CDR1 KGHDR and CDR2 SFDVKD. The chain's CDR3 is CATSDPGQGVDGELFF. The CDR3 DNA is TGTGCCACCAGTGACCCCGGACAGGGGGTAGACGGGGAGCTGTTTTTT.

This chain connects TRBV9 to TRBJ2-7; a weak D match, TRBD1 (6 bases). Trimming shortened V by 0 bases and J by 4 bases, and 8 bases separated the two germline ends. From germline, CDR1 is SGDLS and CDR2 YYNGEE. CDR3 length equals 13 residues. The CDR3 region has the DNA TGTGCCAGCAGCGTAGAGACAGGTTACGAGCAGTACTTC. Its translation is CASSVETGYEQYF.

This clonotype was picked up many times. The rearrangement joins TRBV28 to TRBJ1-6, with TRBD1 matching 9 bases. Germline CDR1 reads MDHEN; CDR2 reads SYDVKM. The CDR3 has 15 residues. The V and J ends lost 5 bases and 5 bases, in that order; junction bases with no gene match: 4. Written as DNA, the CDR3 is TGTGCCAGCAGTACCCGGACAGGGGATAATTCACCCCTCCACTTT. Its translation is CASSTRTGDNSPLHF.

J is TRBJ2-7 and V is TRBV15; 10 bases are a match to TRBD2. The CDR3 spans 15 residues. The V segment lost 4 bases and the J segment 0 bases; nucleotides outside the gene matches: 3. CDR1 is LNHNV and CDR2 is YYDKDF in the germline V gene (reference sequence). The CDR3 coding sequence is TGTGCCACCAGCATCCCTAGCGGGAGCTCCTACGAGCAGTACTTC. Translating gives CATSIPSGSSYEQYF.

J is TRBJ2-1 and V is TRBV4-2, with D possibly being TRBD1 (6 bases). Germline V gives CDR1 LGHNA, CDR2 YNFKEQ. CDR3 length: 15 residues. V lost 0 bases to trimming and J lost 8 bases, with 14 bases between them. The CDR3 coding sequence is TGTGCCAGCAGCCAAGATTACAACAGGGCGGATGAGCAGTTCTTC. It specifies CASSQDYNRADEQFF.

Only a few counts were recorded for this clonotype. This chain uses TRBV5-1 with TRBJ2-3; D may be TRBD1 (6 bases). V lost 2 bases, J lost 0 bases, and 13 bases lay in between. CDR1 and CDR2 (germline): SGHRS, YFSETQ. The CDR3 runs to 16 residues. CDR3 in amino acids: CASSFVGQGSTDTQYF. The CDR3 DNA sequence: TGCGCCAGCAGCTTTGTAGGGCAGGGGAGCACAGATACGCAGTATTTT.

With regard to this clonotype: Since a much larger clone is just one base distant, this may be a read error. The chain is built from TRBV20-1 and TRBJ2-1; 10 nucleotides agree with TRBD1. CDR1 is DFQATT, CDR2 SNEGSKA, per germline (reference sequence). CDR3 length: 13 residues. DNA for the CDR3: TGCAGTGCTCCCGGGACAGGGGTCAATGAGCAGCTCTTC. Its protein product is CSAPGTGVNEQLF.

The table lists this clonotype with many counts. The V and J genes are TRBV7-2 and TRBJ2-3, with 10 nucleotides matching TRBD2. Per germline, CDR1 SGHTA and CDR2 FQGNSA. J gave up 1 base and V 3 bases, and 4 bases lay outside the gene matches. This CDR3 is 16 amino acids long. The CDR3 protein is CASSFLAGDGTDTQYF. CDR3 nucleotide sequence: TGTGCCAGCAGCTTTCTAGCGGGAGATGGCACAGATACGCAGTATTTT.

There are a few counts of this clonotype. A much larger clone is a single base away; this may be a read error. J is TRBJ1-1 and V is TRBV30; D is ambiguous. CDR3 size: 13 residues. The germline CDR1 and CDR2 sequences are GTSNPN and SVGIG (reference sequence). CDR3 residues: CAWSVHEGTEALF. The CDR3 bases are TGTGCCTGGAGTGTACATGAGGGCACTGAAGCTCTCTTT.

The chain carries TRBV7-2 and TRBJ2-5, with 7 bases lining up with TRBD2. V gave up 3 bases and J gave up 5 bases; unmatched junction bases: 12. Germline V gene sequence: CDR1 SGHTA, CDR2 FQGNSA. This CDR3 has 16 residues. CDR3 DNA sequence: TGTGCCAGCAGCTTGTCGAGGCCCACTAGCGCGGAGACCCAGTACTTC. Amino acids: CASSLSRPTSAETQYF. The full variable domain, completed using reference TRBV7-2 and TRBJ2-5, is GAGVSQSPSNKVTEKGKDVELRCDPISGHTALYWYRQSLGQGLEFLIYFQGNSAPDKSGLPSDRFSAERTGGSVSTLTIQRTQQEDSAVYLCASSLSRPTSAETQYFGPGTRLLVL.

This clonotype was observed a handful of times. The chain recombines TRBV20-1 with TRBJ2-1; tentatively, D is TRBD1 (5 bases). This CDR3 is 14 amino acids long. Trimming took 0 bases from V and 5 from J, leaving 11 bases between them. Per germline, CDR1 DFQATT and CDR2 SNEGSKA (reference sequence). The CDR3 protein is CSARDVWGHNEQFF. Here the CDR3 DNA reads TGCAGTGCTAGAGACGTTTGGGGCCACAATGAGCAGTTCTTC.

This clonotype was seen a single time. Since a much larger clone is just one base distant, this may be a read error. The chain uses TRBV12-3 or TRBV12-4 and TRBJ1-4; weak D call: TRBD1 (5 bases). This CDR3 is built from 17 residues. The CDR3 DNA sequence: TGTGCCAGCAGTCTTACGAGCGGCAGGGTGGCTTCTGAAAAACTGCTTTTT. Translation gives CASSLTSGRVASEKLLF.

A note on this clonotype: A single base separates this from a much larger clone, so it may be a read error. V and J are TRBV20-1 and TRBJ2-5; maybe TRBD2 (5 bases). This CDR3 is 14 amino acids long. V lost 4 bases and J lost 1, with 13 bases in between. Germline lookup yields CDR1 DFQATT and CDR2 SNEGSKA (reference sequence). The CDR3 DNA reads as TGCAGTGCTAATCGGGGTAGCCCCCAAGAGACCCAGTACTTC. It yields the protein CSANRGSPQETQYF.

This clonotype was recorded many times. V is TRBV19 and J is TRBJ2-5; D gene uncertain. The CDR3 has 15 amino acids. The V end lost 3 bases, the J end lost 0 bases, and 11 bases lay between the germline ends. Germline-derived CDR1 and CDR2 are LNHDA and SQIVND (reference sequence). CDR3 sequence: CASSMGTRYQETQYF. CDR3 nucleotides: TGTGCCAGTAGTATGGGAACACGGTACCAAGAGACCCAGTACTTC.

This clonotype was counted at least ten times. V gene TRBV20-1 combines with J gene TRBJ2-7; a possible D gene is TRBD2 (6 bases). The CDR3 covers 13 residues. V gave up 3 bases and J gave up 3 bases, with 12 bases separating them. Per germline, CDR1 DFQATT and CDR2 SNEGSKA (reference sequence). CDR3 residues: CSASPGLIYEQYF. The CDR3 DNA sequence: TGCAGTGCTAGCCCGGGACTCATCTACGAGCAGTACTTC.

This clonotype was recorded at least ten times. The chain carries TRBV20-1 and TRBJ2-2; 12 nucleotides match TRBD2. After removal of 3 bases from V and 3 bases from J, the junction contained 5 bases not matched to a gene. This CDR3 spans 16 amino acids. Looked up from germline, CDR1 is DFQATT and CDR2 is SNEGSKA (reference sequence). This CDR3 is CSARTSGSSDTGELFF. Here the CDR3 DNA reads TGCAGTGCTAGGACTAGCGGGAGTAGTGACACCGGGGAGCTGTTTTTT.

The CDR3 DNA reads TGTGCCAGCAGAGGGACTCGAAACTCCTACGAGCAGTACTTC. It translates to CASRGTRNSYEQYF. V usage is TRBV7-2 and J usage is TRBJ2-7; weak D call: TRBD2 (6 bases). The germline V gene has CDR1 SGHTA and CDR2 FQGNSA. Trimming removed 6 bases at V and 0 bases at J, with 12 bases between. This CDR3 contains 14 residues. The full variable domain, with the rest looked up from reference TRBV7-2 and TRBJ2-7, is GAGVSQSPSNKVTEKGKDVELRCDPISGHTALYWYRQSLGQGLEFLIYFQGNSAPDKSGLPSDRFSAERTGGSVSTLTIQRTQQEDSAVYLCASRGTRNSYEQYFGPGTRLTVT.

The V gene is TRBV29-1, the J gene TRBJ1-4; D is undetermined. Trimming cost V 2 bases and J 5 bases, with 18 bases left between them. The germline gives CDR1 SQVTM, CDR2 ANQGSEA. The CDR3 length is 16 residues. CDR3 sequence (DNA): TGCAGCGTTGAAATGGGAGTTGGAGGGCCGAATGAAAAACTGTTTTTT. Amino acids: CSVEMGVGGPNEKLFF. Full variable domain (missing parts from reference TRBV29-1 and TRBJ1-4): SAVISQKPSRDICQRGTSLTIQCQVDSQVTMMFWYRQQPGQSLTLIATANQGSEATYESGFVIDKFPISRPNLTFSTLTVSNMSPEDSSIYLCSVEMGVGGPNEKLFFGSGTQLSVL.

The chain has TRBV4-1 and TRBJ1-2; a weak D match, TRBD1 (5 bases). This CDR3 comprises 15 residues. The V and J ends lost 4 bases and 3 bases respectively, with 15 bases between them. CDR1 is MGHRA, CDR2 YSYEKL, per germline. The CDR3 nucleotides read TGCGCCAGCAGCCTTTCACAAACAGGTGACTATGGCTACACCTTC. This encodes CASSLSQTGDYGYTF.

Many counts were recorded for this clonotype. The genes are TRBV3-1 and TRBJ2-7; D possibly uses TRBD1 or TRBD2 (5 bases each). Germline V gives CDR1 LGHDT, CDR2 YNNKEL (reference sequence). This CDR3 has 13 residues. The V gene lost 1 base and the J gene lost 4 bases, with 8 bases spanning the gap. The CDR3, as DNA: TGTGCCAGCAGCCAAGTAGAGGGGTACGAGCAGTACTTC. The encoded protein is CASSQVEGYEQYF.

This clonotype came up a few times. The chain recombines TRBV24-1 with TRBJ1-2; D perhaps matches TRBD1 (5 bases). The CDR3 consists of 13 residues. Trimming removed 7 bases at V and 4 bases at J, with 12 bases between. Germline loops: CDR1 KGHDR, CDR2 SFDVKD. The CDR3 DNA follows: TGTGCCACCAGCGTTGACAGATCCTATGGCTACACCTTC. Translation gives CATSVDRSYGYTF.

The chain recombines TRBV20-1 with TRBJ1-1; D unclear. The germline gives CDR1 DFQATT, CDR2 SNEGSKA (reference sequence). V lost 5 bases and J 1 base, leaving 20 bases between the germline ends. CDR3 size: 16 residues. The CDR3 spells CSAQKWTEAWNTEAFF. CDR3 nucleotides: TGCAGTGCTCAAAAATGGACGGAAGCTTGGAACACTGAAGCTTTCTTT.

This clonotype came up many times. The gene calls are TRBV2 and TRBJ1-6, with D unclear. The V gene's germline CDR1 is SNHLY and CDR2 FYNNEI. The germline V and J ends were trimmed by 8 bases and 10 bases, with 15 bases remaining between them. The CDR3 loop spans 13 amino acids. DNA for the CDR3: TGTGCCAGCCGCCCCAGGTTGGAGTCACCCCTCCACTTT. Its protein product is CASRPRLESPLHF.

This chain uses TRBV7-9 with TRBJ2-2; 8 nucleotides agree with TRBD2. The germline V gene encodes CDR1 SEHNR and CDR2 FQNEAQ (reference sequence). The J segment lost 4 bases and the V segment lost 8 bases, leaving 6 bases of the junction unmatched. CDR3 length equals 14 residues. CDR3 in DNA: TGTGCCAGCCGCGGAAGCGGGAGCACCGGGGAGCTGTTTTTT. Residues: CASRGSGSTGELFF.